The clone carrying this T cell receptor (beta chain) has more than one count but fewer than ten. Its antigen remains unknown. The data originate from a study of T cell repertoires in cytomegalovirus infection. Study observations and caveats: Accumulated public TCR beta family frequency recognized individuals carrying CMV together with the relevant HLA. Ex vivo responses were dominated by HLA-C-restricted CMV-specific TCR beta clonotypes.

Germline trimming cut 2 bases from V and 7 bases from J; bases unmatched to any gene: 8. There are 15 residues in the CDR3. CDR1 MDHEN and CDR2 SYDVKM come from the germline V gene. TCRdb reanalysed the reads using MiXCR and keeps one entry per CDR3 protein. The data hold more than 650,000 distinct CDR3 sequences, with under 40% observed a single time. J is TRBJ2-1 and V is TRBV28; 7 nucleotides line up with TRBD2. Sequencing input: PBMCs. The source is a human donor in good health (CMV status not recorded). Some clones in this sample may be carry-over from other donors' samples. The CDR3 DNA reads as TGTGCCAGCAGTTTAGTCCCCGCGGGAGTAAATGAGCAGTTCTTC. Translation gives CASSLVPAGVNEQFF. Drawing the rest from reference TRBV28 and TRBJ2-1, the complete variable domain is DVKVTQSSRYLVKRTGEKVFLECVQDMDHENMFWYRQDPGLGLRLIYFSYDVKMKEKGDIPEGYSVSREKKERFSLILESASTNQTSMYLCASSLVPAGVNEQFFGPGTRLTVL.